The 16 T cell receptor beta chains presented below share a single source sample, sequenced in a study of vaccination effects on CD4 cells after COVID-19 (dated by TCRdb to between 2020 and 2023). The library came from the immunoSEQ multiplex PCR assay. TCRdb provides this immuneACCESS table in a form limited to in-frame rearrangements. Some clones are lacking; in checked studies, under half of them reflect an unresolved V gene, and why the rest are absent is not known. Across this sample there are about 81,000 clones, with roughly 73% seen only once. Around 1% of the sample is taken by the ten largest. The ViraFEST assay stimulated PBMC with viral peptide pools and then used TCR sequencing to identify antigen-specific CD4+ T cell clonotypes by expansion. After around 11 days of culture, CD4+ T cells were isolated with the EasySep CD4+ T cell isolation kit. Two doses of either the BNT162b2 or the mRNA-1273 mRNA SARS-CoV-2 vaccine were administered to participants.

These receptors lack a known antigen. The sequenced sample was CD4+ T cells from PBMCs cultured with HCoV-OC43 spike peptides, obtained after COVID-19 vaccination. Interpreted using the paper, the cell subset or site label stands for: HCoV-OC43 spike overlapping peptide pool stimulation. The receptors were gathered from a human donor who received a COVID-19 vaccine.

This chain connects TRBV20-1 to TRBJ1-2; D ambiguous. Germline CDR1 DFQATT, CDR2 SNEGSKA (reference sequence). There are 11 residues in the CDR3. The germline V and J ends were trimmed by 4 bases and 3 bases, with 6 bases remaining between them. The CDR3 DNA follows: TGCAGTGCTATCAGCTACTATGGCTACACCTTC. Amino acid sequence: CSAISYYGYTF.

This clone appeared a few times. The genes are TRBV19 and TRBJ1-2; D unclear. The CDR3 sequence is 15 residues long. Trimming pared 8 bases from V and 4 bases from J, leaving 20 bases between. Per germline, CDR1 LNHDA and CDR2 SQIVND (reference sequence). CDR3: CASSAFKGTGYGYTF. For the CDR3, the DNA is TGTGCCAGTTCGGCCTTTAAGGGAACCGGCTATGGCTACACCTTC. The full variable domain, its missing parts supplied by reference TRBV19 and TRBJ1-2, is DGGITQSPKYLFRKEGQNVTLSCEQNLNHDAMYWYRQDPGQGLRLIYYSQIVNDFQKGDIAEGYSVSREKKESFPLTVTSAQKNPTAFYLCASSAFKGTGYGYTFGSGTRLTVV.

The V and J genes are TRBV18 and TRBJ2-7; D might be TRBD1 (6 bases). The germline V gene encodes CDR1 KGHSH and CDR2 LQKENI. The CDR3 is 16 residues long. V lost 4 bases to trimming and J lost 3 bases, with 19 bases between them. CDR3 sequence (DNA): TGTGCCAGCTCACTAAAATTCGACCGGGACAACTACGAGCAGTACGTC. Protein sequence: CASSLKFDRDNYEQYV.

The CDR3 region has the DNA TGTGCCAGCAACGTAAAGCGGGACACCACCTTCCAAGAGACCCAGTACTTC. Translated: CASNVKRDTTFQETQYF. The gene calls are TRBV21-1 and TRBJ2-5; the table calls TRBD2, which could not be checked here. TRBV21-1 is flagged as a pseudogene. There are 17 residues in the CDR3.

The chain is built from TRBV3-1 (or the pseudogene TRBV3-2) and TRBJ1-1; unclear D gene. Trimming cost V 1 base and J 3 bases, with 6 bases left between them. Germline CDR1 is LGHDT and CDR2 is YNNKEL (reference sequence). The CDR3 length is 13 residues. The CDR3 DNA sequence: TGTGCCAGCAGCCAAGGGTTCTACACTGAAGCTTTCTTT. The encoded protein is CASSQGFYTEAFF.

V and J are TRBV3-1 (or the pseudogene TRBV3-2) and TRBJ1-4; D gene uncertain. Germline V lookup: CDR1 LGHDT, CDR2 YNNKEL (reference sequence). Trimming took off 1 base at V and 8 bases at J, with 5 bases between the two ends. CDR3 length: 12 residues. The CDR3 is CASSQGAEKLFF. The CDR3 bases are TGTGCCAGCAGCCAAGGGGCGGAAAAACTGTTTTTT.

This sequence joins TRBV12-5 and TRBJ2-5; D is possibly TRBD1 (5 bases). Trimming cost V 6 bases and J 5 bases, with 13 bases left between them. This CDR3 has 13 amino acids. The V gene's germline CDR1 is LGHNT and CDR2 FRNRAP. In nucleotides, the CDR3 is TGTGCTAGTGGCTTGTATGGGGCCGAGACCCAGTACTTC. This sequence encodes CASGLYGAETQYF.

The V call is TRBV2, the J call TRBJ2-1; D unresolved. The CDR3 is 15 amino acids. In germline, CDR1 is SNHLY, CDR2 FYNNEI. Trimming removed 7 bases at V and 0 bases at J, with 13 bases between. In nucleotides, the CDR3 is TGTGCCAGCATACGGCGCGCTAGCTCCTACAATGAGCAGTTCTTC. This gives the protein CASIRRASSYNEQFF. Full variable domain (outside the CDR3, taken from reference TRBV2 and TRBJ2-1): EPEVTQTPSHQVTQMGQEVILRCVPISNHLYFYWYRQILGQKVEFLVSFYNNEISEKSEIFDDQFSVERPDGSNFTLKIRSTKLEDSAMYFCASIRRASSYNEQFFGPGTRLTVL.

This rearrangement joins TRBV2 to TRBJ1-6, with D tentatively TRBD1 (5 bases). Germline V gene sequence: CDR1 SNHLY, CDR2 FYNNEI. Deletions cut 6 bases from V and 16 bases from J, with 19 bases between. The CDR3 runs to 13 residues. In DNA form, the CDR3 reads TGTGCCAGCAGAGAGCCCGGCCTGGGGCCACTCCACTTT. Its translation: CASREPGLGPLHF. The whole variable domain, filled in from reference TRBV2 and TRBJ1-6, reads EPEVTQTPSHQVTQMGQEVILRCVPISNHLYFYWYRQILGQKVEFLVSFYNNEISEKSEIFDDQFSVERPDGSNFTLKIRSTKLEDSAMYFCASREPGLGPLHFGNGTRLTVT.

This clone was counted between two and nine times. The gene calls are TRBV29-1 and TRBJ1-1; 9 bases are shared with TRBD1. CDR3 length: 13 residues. Germline CDR1 SQVTM, CDR2 ANQGSEA. With V trimmed by 4 bases and J by 3 bases, 3 bases remained unmatched. Here the CDR3 DNA reads TGCAGCGTTGCGGGACAGGGCCACACTGAAGCTTTCTTT. Its translation: CSVAGQGHTEAFF.

The rearrangement uses TRBV18 and TRBJ2-7; 10 bases map to TRBD1. Germline lookup yields CDR1 KGHSH and CDR2 LQKENI. Trimming took 6 bases from V and 6 from J; bases not matched to a gene: 8. The CDR3 has 14 amino acids. The CDR3 nucleotides read TGTGCCAGCTCTATTAGACAGGGGGCTCTCGAGCAGTACGTC. As protein: CASSIRQGALEQYV.

The chain recombines TRBV6-1 with TRBJ1-2; no clear D. V was pared by 2 bases and J by 3 bases, with 10 bases between. The CDR3 length is 14 residues. From germline, CDR1 is MNHNS and CDR2 SASEGT. CDR3 sequence (DNA): TGTGCCAGCAGTGAAATAAACAGTCACTATGGCTACACCTTC. Translated: CASSEINSHYGYTF.

The rearrangement links TRBV10-1 to TRBJ1-4; D is ambiguous. The CDR3 is made up of 14 amino acids. V gave up 3 bases and J gave up 10 bases, with 15 bases separating them. Germline-derived CDR1 and CDR2 are WNHNN and SYGVQD (reference sequence). CDR3: CASSEMGSAGKLFF. CDR3 bases: TGCGCCAGCAGTGAAATGGGCTCTGCTGGAAAACTGTTTTTT.

J is TRBJ2-3 and V is TRBV30; 12 bases align to TRBD1. CDR1 and CDR2 (germline): GTSNPN, SVGIG (reference sequence). This CDR3 has 16 amino acids. The trim removed 0 bases at V and 3 bases at J, leaving 4 bases unmatched. The CDR3 sequence is CAWSVWGQGATDTQYF. The CDR3 nucleotides read TGTGCCTGGAGTGTATGGGGACAGGGGGCTACAGATACGCAGTATTTT.

This chain connects TRBV3-1 (or the pseudogene TRBV3-2) to TRBJ2-5, with 8 bases fitting TRBD2. From germline, CDR1 is LGHDT and CDR2 YNNKEL (reference sequence). The trim removed 3 bases at V and 5 bases at J, leaving 8 bases unmatched. The CDR3 has 15 residues. The CDR3 coding sequence is TGTGCCAGCAGCCAGAAACTAGCGGCTCGGGAGACCCAGTACTTC. The encoded protein is CASSQKLAARETQYF.

The rearrangement links TRBV6-5 to TRBJ1-1; D is ambiguous. V was shortened by 0 bases and J by 3 bases, with 14 bases between the two germline ends. The length of the CDR3 is 16 residues. CDR1 is MNHEY, CDR2 SVGAGI, per germline. CDR3 in amino acids: CASSYSIGQAYTEAFF. In nucleotides, the CDR3 is TGTGCCAGCAGTTACTCGATCGGGCAGGCTTACACTGAAGCTTTCTTT.